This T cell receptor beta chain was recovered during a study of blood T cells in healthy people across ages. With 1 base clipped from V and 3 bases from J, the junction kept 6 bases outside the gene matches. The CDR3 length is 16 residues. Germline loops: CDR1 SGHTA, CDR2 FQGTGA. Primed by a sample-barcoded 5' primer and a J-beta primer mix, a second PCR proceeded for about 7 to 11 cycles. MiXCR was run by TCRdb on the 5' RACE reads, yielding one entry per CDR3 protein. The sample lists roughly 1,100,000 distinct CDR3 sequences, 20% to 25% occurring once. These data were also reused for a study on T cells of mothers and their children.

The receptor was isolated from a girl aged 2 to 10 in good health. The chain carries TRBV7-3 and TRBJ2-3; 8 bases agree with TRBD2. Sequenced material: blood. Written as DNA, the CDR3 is TGTGCCAGCAGCTTAAACGAGCGGGGGACTACAGATACGCAGTATTTT. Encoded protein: CASSLNERGTTDTQYF.